Included here is one T cell receptor (beta chain) sequence, with context. The PCR made use of 60 Vbeta and 13 Jbeta primers. Assay: immunoSEQ multiplex PCR; the TCRdb copy retains only in-frame clones and omits some. The sample totals about 130,000 clones. The CDR3 extends over 15 amino acids. Per germline, CDR1 MNHEY and CDR2 SMNVEV (reference sequence). V trimming: 5 bases; J trimming: 8 bases; junction bases outside the gene matches: 9. The data stem from a study of cytomegalovirus exposure and HLA in healthy donors. This receptor was obtained from a man aged 25-40 years in good health and CMV-seronegative. The chain recombines TRBV27 with TRBJ2-1, with 10 nucleotides matching TRBD2. Material: PBMCs. The DNA for the CDR3 is TGTGCCAGCAGTCATGGGGGACTAGCGATAGATGAGCAGTTCTTC. Translated, it gives CASSHGGLAIDEQFF.